The 14 T cell receptor beta chains below come from one sample, sequenced in a study of T cell clonality in common variable immunodeficiency. Assay: immunoSEQ multiplex PCR; the TCRdb copy retains only in-frame clones and omits some. The counts give about 47,000 clones, none of them seen only once; about 2% is held by the top ten. Sequencing was carried out using peripheral blood mononuclear cells. The receptors stem from a person aged 18 to 75 in good health.

This clone came up a few times. This may arise from a read error, as a much more abundant clone is one base away. The DNA ends 3 residues before the CDR3 does, and the rest of the CDR3 is filled in from the germline J gene. The V and J genes are TRBV5-1 and TRBJ2-5; perhaps TRBD2 as D (5 bases). The CDR3 totals 15 residues. CDR1 and CDR2 (germline): SGHRS, YFSETQ. CDR3 DNA, as far as it was read: TGCGCCAGCAGCTCTGATACTCCTAGCACAGATACC. Translated: CASSSDTPSTDT. The CDR3 reads in full as CASSSDTPSTDTQYF. The full variable domain, its missing parts supplied by reference TRBV5-1 and TRBJ2-5, is KAGVTQTPRYLIKTRGQQVTLSCSPISGHRSVSWYQQTPGQGLQFLFEYFSETQRNKGNFPGRFSGRQFSNSRSEMNVSTLELGDSALYLCASSSDTPSTDTQYFGPGTRLLVL.

This clone was picked up many times. The CDR3 goes on 3 residues after the read ends, and that part is filled in from the germline J gene. V usage is TRBV7-3 and J usage is TRBJ2-5, with 7 positions matching TRBD2. Germline V gives CDR1 SGHTA, CDR2 FQGTGA. After removal of 0 bases from V and 4 bases from J, the junction contained 8 bases not matched to a gene. This CDR3 has 16 amino acids. The CDR3 sequence: CASSLTAGVPGETQYF. CDR3 bases read: TGTGCCAGCAGCTTAACTGCGGGGGTCCCGGGAGAGACC.

With respect to this clone: The read terminates 3 residues before the CDR3 end, so the remaining end is supplied by the germline J gene. The chain joins TRBV5-1 to TRBJ2-7; D remains unclear. The V and J ends lost 1 base and 4 bases respectively, with 12 bases between them. There are 14 residues in the CDR3. Germline V gene lookup returns CDR1 SGHRS and CDR2 YFSETQ. The CDR3 bases that were read are TGCGCCAGCAGCTTGTCCCCAGGATCGTACGAG. As protein: CASSLSPGSYE. The CDR3 in its entirety is CASSLSPGSYEQYF. The whole variable domain, filled in from reference TRBV5-1 and TRBJ2-7, reads KAGVTQTPRYLIKTRGQQVTLSCSPISGHRSVSWYQQTPGQGLQFLFEYFSETQRNKGNFPGRFSGRQFSNSRSEMNVSTLELGDSALYLCASSLSPGSYEQYFGPGTRLTVT.

This clone was counted ten times or more. The read comes to an end 3 residues before the CDR3 does, leaving the germline J gene to fill in the end. The rearrangement joins TRBV18 to TRBJ2-1; D is possibly TRBD2 (6 bases). The CDR3 loop spans 16 amino acids. V was shortened by 3 bases and J by 3 bases, with 15 bases between the two germline ends. Germline lookup yields CDR1 KGHSH and CDR2 LQKENI. This CDR3 is CASSPGTSGGYNEQFF. The sequenced part of the CDR3 DNA is TGTGCCAGCTCACCCGGGACTTCGGGCGGCTACAATGAG.

Ten or more counts support this clone. The CDR3 end is not reached by the read, which stops 3 residues before it; the germline J gene fills it in. This rearrangement joins TRBV28 to TRBJ2-1; D gene ambiguous. This CDR3 contains 14 residues. V lost 6 bases to trimming and J lost 2 bases, with 11 bases between them. From germline, CDR1 is MDHEN and CDR2 SYDVKM. The CDR3 region is CASSQSWPYNEQFF. The CDR3 bases that were read are TGTGCCAGCAGCCAGAGTTGGCCCTACAATGAG.

The table lists this clone with a few counts. The CDR3 end is not reached by the read, which stops 3 residues before it; the germline J gene fills it in. This rearrangement joins TRBV5-1 to TRBJ1-4; D gene unclear. V was shortened by 0 bases and J by 2 bases, with 14 bases between the two germline ends. The CDR3 is 17 residues long. Germline V gene lookup returns CDR1 SGHRS and CDR2 YFSETQ. The CDR3 bases that were read are TGCGCCAGCAGCTTGGCCTCGGGGAAATGGACTAATGAAAAA. It translates to CASSLASGKWTNEK. The whole CDR3 protein reads CASSLASGKWTNEKLFF.

This clone has at least ten counts. The read stops 3 residues short of the end of the CDR3; the missing end is completed from the germline J gene. The rearrangement joins TRBV30 to TRBJ2-3, with a weak D call TRBD1 (6 bases). In germline, CDR1 is GTSNPN, CDR2 SVGIG (reference sequence). This CDR3 has 14 amino acids. V gave up 4 bases and J gave up 0 bases, with 11 bases separating them. The CDR3 region is CAWIQGSSTDTQYF. The DNA read from the CDR3 is TGTGCCTGGATTCAGGGGAGCAGCACAGATACG.

This clone has ten or more counts. The CDR3 extends 3 residues past the end of the read, so its final part is completed from the germline J gene. The genes are TRBV7-6 and TRBJ2-5; TRBD1 aligns across 8 bases. The V segment lost 3 bases and the J segment 2 bases; nucleotides outside the gene matches: 5. The CDR3 extends over 15 amino acids. Germline loops: CDR1 SGHVS, CDR2 FNYEAQ. This CDR3 is CASSFGQGGQETQYF. The covered CDR3 bases are TGTGCCAGCAGCTTTGGACAGGGAGGTCAAGAGACC.

This clone has a count of ten or more. The CDR3 goes on 3 residues after the read ends, and that part is filled in from the germline J gene. The rearrangement links TRBV7-3 to TRBJ2-7; D is perhaps TRBD2 (5 bases). The CDR3 extends over 15 amino acids. Trimming stripped 5 bases from V and 4 bases from J, with 18 bases between. Germline values: CDR1 SGHTA, CDR2 FQGTGA. The CDR3 is CASSLTPGSRYEQYF. The CDR3 bases that were read are TGTGCCAGCAGCCTCACCCCGGGGAGCAGGTACGAG.

This clone was seen repeatedly, ten times or more. Read data end 3 residues before the CDR3 end; the end is taken from the germline J gene. The V gene is TRBV30, the J gene TRBJ2-1; maybe TRBD2 (6 bases). The CDR3 loop spans 13 amino acids. The germline CDR1 and CDR2 sequences are GTSNPN and SVGIG (reference sequence). Trimming took 3 bases from V and 9 from J, leaving 15 bases between them. The part of the CDR3 DNA that was read is TGTGCCTGGAGCCCTAGGGGAGCGGGTGAG. Translated: CAWSPRGAGE. The complete CDR3 protein is CAWSPRGAGEQFF.

This clone was counted a few times. The read ends 3 residues before the CDR3 terminus; that terminus is restored from the germline J gene. The rearrangement uses TRBV6-1 and TRBJ2-7; no definite D call. The CDR3 covers 14 residues. In germline, CDR1 is MNHNS, CDR2 SASEGT. V was cut by 2 bases and J by 3 bases, with 11 bases left in between. The CDR3 DNA, read in part, is TGTGCCAGCAGTGAATCTGGGCCTCTCTACGAG. Protein product: CASSESGPLYE. The full CDR3 protein is CASSESGPLYEQYF.

This clone has a count of ten or more. The CDR3 end lies 3 residues beyond the end of the read and is filled in from the germline J gene. This chain connects TRBV5-1 to TRBJ2-7; 14 bases agree with TRBD2. There are 16 residues in the CDR3. Germline loops: CDR1 SGHRS, CDR2 YFSETQ. The junction had 8 bases not matched to a gene; V was cut back by 4 bases and J by 5 bases. The CDR3 spells CASSGAPGLAGDEQYF. The part of the CDR3 DNA that was read is TGCGCCAGCAGCGGGGCCCCGGGACTAGCGGGAGACGAG.

There are many counts of this clone. With the read ending 3 residues before the CDR3 end, the germline J gene is used to fill in that end. This chain joins TRBV20-1 and TRBJ1-2; the match to TRBD1 covers 10 bases. The CDR3 is 13 amino acids. In germline, CDR1 is DFQATT, CDR2 SNEGSKA (reference sequence). The CDR3 bases that were read are TGCAGTGCTAGAAGGACAGGGGGACAGGGC. This codes for CSARRTGGQG. The full CDR3 is CSARRTGGQGYTF.

About this clone itself: The DNA ends 3 residues before the CDR3 does, and the rest of the CDR3 is filled in from the germline J gene. The genes are TRBV7-9 and TRBJ1-4; D may be TRBD1 (6 bases). Germline V gives CDR1 SEHNR, CDR2 FQNEAQ (reference sequence). The CDR3 contains 15 residues. The CDR3 reads CASSTNRDIGSPLFF. The CDR3 DNA, read in part, is TGTGCCAGCAGCACCAACAGGGATATTGGTTCACCA.